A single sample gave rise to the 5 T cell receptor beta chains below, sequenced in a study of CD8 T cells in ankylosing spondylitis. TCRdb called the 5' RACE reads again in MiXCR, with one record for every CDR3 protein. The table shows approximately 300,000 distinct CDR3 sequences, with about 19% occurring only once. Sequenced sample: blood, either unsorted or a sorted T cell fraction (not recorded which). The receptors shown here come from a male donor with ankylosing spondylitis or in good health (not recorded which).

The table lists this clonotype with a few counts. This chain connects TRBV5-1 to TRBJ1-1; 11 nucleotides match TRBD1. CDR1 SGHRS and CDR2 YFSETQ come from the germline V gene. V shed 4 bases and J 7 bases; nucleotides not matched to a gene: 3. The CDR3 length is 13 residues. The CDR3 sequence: CASSAGTGGEAFF. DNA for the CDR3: TGCGCCAGCAGCGCCGGGACAGGGGGTGAAGCTTTCTTT.

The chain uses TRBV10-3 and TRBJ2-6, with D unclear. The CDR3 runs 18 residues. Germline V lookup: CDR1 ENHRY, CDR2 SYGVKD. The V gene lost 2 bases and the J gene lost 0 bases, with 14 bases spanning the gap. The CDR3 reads CAISERGFSDSGANVLTF. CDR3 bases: TGTGCCATCAGTGAGCGCGGCTTTTCCGACTCTGGGGCCAACGTCCTGACTTTC.

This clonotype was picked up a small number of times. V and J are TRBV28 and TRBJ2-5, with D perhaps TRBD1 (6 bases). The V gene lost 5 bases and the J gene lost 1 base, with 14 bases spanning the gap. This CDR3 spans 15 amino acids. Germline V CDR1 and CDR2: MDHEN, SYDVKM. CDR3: CASSGGLSPQETQYF. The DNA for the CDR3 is TGTGCCAGCAGTGGGGGCCTTAGCCCCCAAGAGACCCAGTACTTC.

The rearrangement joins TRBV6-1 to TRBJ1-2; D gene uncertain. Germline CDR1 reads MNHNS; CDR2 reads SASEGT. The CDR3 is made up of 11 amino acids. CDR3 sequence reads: CAGSDNYGYTF. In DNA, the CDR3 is TGTGCTGGCAGTGATAACTATGGCTACACCTTC.

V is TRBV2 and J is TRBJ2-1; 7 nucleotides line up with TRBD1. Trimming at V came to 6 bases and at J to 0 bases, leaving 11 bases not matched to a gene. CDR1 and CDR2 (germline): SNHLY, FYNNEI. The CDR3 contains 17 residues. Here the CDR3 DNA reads TGTGCCAGCAGACTTAGGGACAGCTCGGGCTCCTACAATGAGCAGTTCTTC. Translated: CASRLRDSSGSYNEQFF.